The rows below give T cell receptor beta chains drawn from one sample of a study of blood T cell repertoires in COVID-19. The assay was immunoSEQ multiplex PCR, and TCRdb's table has in-frame clones only and misses some. The sample holds under 100,000 clones, roughly four fifths seen once. The sample was peripheral blood. Receptors were obtained from a human donor in a cohort sampled during active COVID-19. Both conserved end residues are part of each CDR3. The D gene is left open where the match is weak. Not every row has a clone size; where given, it reads once, few, many or a size class.

V gene	J gene	D gene	clone size	CDR3 protein	CDR3 DNA
TRBV6-5	TRBJ1-2	NA	NA	CASSYSGRTGGDGYTF	TGTGCCAGCAGTTACTCAGGTCGGACGGGCGGGGATGGCTACACCTTC
TRBV14	TRBJ2-1	NA	NA	CASSQYRNEQFF	TGTGCCAGCAGCCAATACAGAAATGAGCAGTTCTTC
TRBV6-6	TRBJ1-2	NA	few	CASSPGYGYTF	TGTGCCAGCAGCCCCGGCTATGGCTACACCTTC
TRBV5-4	TRBJ2-7	TRBD2	NA	CASSLLSGGAREQYF	TGTGCCAGCAGCTTGTTGAGCGGGGGGGCCCGGGAGCAGTACTTC
TRBV7-9	TRBJ2-2	NA	NA	CASSFGGRGSGGELFF	TGTGCCAGCAGCTTCGGAGGCAGGGGAAGTGGCGGGGAGCTGTTTTTT
TRBV6-5	TRBJ2-1	TRBD1	NA	CASRRTGGQNNEQFF	TGTGCCAGCAGGAGGACAGGGGGCCAGAACAATGAGCAGTTCTTC
TRBV6-5	TRBJ2-7	TRBD1	NA	CASSLDRGPYEQYF	TGTGCCAGCAGTTTGGACAGGGGGCCCTACGAGCAGTACTTC
TRBV2	TRBJ2-4	NA	NA	CASSWGLNIQYF	TGTGCCTCTTCCTGGGGGCTAAACATTCAGTACTTC
TRBV4-2	TRBJ1-1	NA	NA	CASSRPMWEGGPGLGNTEAFF	TGTGCCAGCAGCCGCCCCATGTGGGAAGGGGGTCCGGGCCTCGGGAACACTGAAGCTTTCTTT
TRBV30	TRBJ1-1	NA	NA	CAWSFLGRQNTEAFF	TGTGCCTGGAGTTTCTTGGGCAGACAGAACACTGAAGCTTTCTTT
TRBV19	TRBJ1-2	TRBD1	few	CASSPRDRNGYTF	TGTGCCAGTAGTCCCCGGGACAGGAATGGCTACACCTTC
TRBV5-1	TRBJ1-4	NA	NA	CASSSGASGINEKLFF	TGCGCCAGCAGCTCCGGAGCGTCGGGGATTAATGAAAAACTGTTTTTT
TRBV10-3	TRBJ1-3	TRBD1	many	CAITRGDASGNTIYF	TGTGCCATCACCAGGGGGGACGCCTCGGGAAACACCATATATTTT
TRBV2	TRBJ1-4	TRBD1	few	CASSGRTGRVEKLFF	TGTGCCAGCAGTGGCCGGACAGGGAGGGTTGAAAAACTGTTTTTT
TRBV7-9	TRBJ1-2	NA	NA	CASSPTAPGYTF	TGTGCCAGCAGCCCGACAGCGCCTGGCTACACCTTC
TRBV2	TRBJ1-4	NA	NA	CASSSQRGTNEKLFF	TGTGCCAGCAGCTCCCAAAGGGGGACTAATGAAAAACTGTTTTTT
TRBV15	TRBJ1-1	NA	NA	CATSRDTGFTEAFF	TGTGCCACCAGCAGAGATACGGGGTTCACTGAAGCTTTCTTT
TRBV5-1	TRBJ1-2	TRBD1	NA	CASALGQGWYYGYTF	TGCGCCAGCGCATTGGGACAGGGGTGGTACTATGGCTACACCTTC
TRBV18	TRBJ1-2	TRBD1	NA	CASSSSRTGGATDYGYTF	TGTGCCAGCTCATCATCCCGGACAGGGGGCGCGACAGATTATGGCTACACCTTC
TRBV9	TRBJ1-2	NA	few	CASTYRAGYTF	TGTGCCAGCACCTACAGGGCTGGCTACACCTTC
TRBV15	TRBJ2-3	TRBD2	NA	CATSRDPERGWSDTQYF	TGTGCCACCAGCAGAGATCCAGAGCGGGGGTGGTCAGATACGCAGTATTTT
TRBV10-3	TRBJ1-5	NA	few	CAINRGGGNQPQHF	TGTGCCATCAACAGAGGAGGAGGCAATCAGCCCCAGCATTTT
TRBV4-1	TRBJ2-2	NA	once	CASSQGLFNPRRGRSNTGELFF	TGCGCCAGCAGCCAAGGGTTGTTTAACCCCCGCCGGGGGAGATCGAACACCGGGGAGCTGTTTTTT
TRBV5-1	TRBJ2-2	TRBD1	NA	CASSLLAGDRGYTGELFF	TGCGCCAGCAGCTTGCTCGCCGGCGACAGGGGGTACACCGGGGAGCTGTTTTTT
TRBV7-2	TRBJ1-2	TRBD1	NA	CASKTGFAGPYYTF	TGTGCCAGCAAGACAGGGTTTGCGGGACCTTACTACACCTTC
TRBV9	TRBJ2-5	NA	once	CASSVGPQETQYF	TGTGCCAGCAGCGTAGGGCCCCAAGAGACCCAGTACTTC
TRBV24-1	TRBJ2-5	TRBD1	once	CATSESGGKETQYF	TGTGCCACCAGTGAGTCAGGGGGCAAAGAGACCCAGTACTTC
TRBV25-1	TRBJ1-5	NA	NA	CASSISGEGNQPQHF	TGTGCCAGCAGTATATCAGGGGAAGGCAATCAGCCCCAGCATTTT
TRBV11-2	TRBJ2-7	TRBD2	NA	CASSVGLAGGSFPYEQYF	TGTGCCAGCAGCGTGGGACTAGCGGGGGGCTCTTTCCCCTACGAGCAGTACTTC
TRBV6-2/TRBV6-3	TRBJ2-5	NA	NA	CASSYGGAGETQYF	TGTGCCAGCAGTTACGGGGGGGCTGGAGAGACCCAGTACTTC
TRBV5-6	TRBJ1-2	NA	NA	CASSPGGPQGGYTF	TGTGCCAGCAGCCCTGGGGGCCCCCAGGGGGGCTACACCTTC
TRBV15	TRBJ2-2	NA	NA	CATSGSMGQPNTGELFF	TGCGCCACCAGCGGGAGCATGGGACAGCCTAACACCGGGGAGCTGTTTTTT
TRBV7-9	TRBJ2-1	NA	NA	CASSLRGGGSYNEQFF	TGTGCCAGCAGCTTAAGGGGGGGAGGTTCCTACAATGAGCAGTTCTTC
TRBV6-6	TRBJ2-7	NA	few	CASSYDTFYEQYF	TGTGCCAGCAGTTACGACACCTTCTACGAGCAGTACTTC
TRBV3-1/TRBV3-2	TRBJ1-5	TRBD1	NA	CASSRTGTGPNQPQHF	TGTGCCAGCAGCCGCACCGGGACAGGCCCCAATCAGCCCCAGCATTTT
TRBV5-1	TRBJ2-1	NA	once	CASSLGQSYNEQFF	TGCGCCAGCAGCTTGGGTCAATCCTACAATGAGCAGTTCTTC
TRBV6-1	TRBJ1-5	NA	NA	CASSEPRGSQPQHF	TGTGCCAGCAGTGAACCCAGGGGCTCTCAGCCCCAGCATTTT
TRBV4-3	TRBJ1-5	NA	NA	CASSQDSGPRQPQHF	TGCGCCAGCAGCCAAGATTCAGGTCCCAGGCAGCCCCAGCATTTT